Shown below are 9 T cell receptor beta chains from a single sample sequenced in a study of OX40 agonist ivuxolimab in advanced cancers. Produced via immunoSEQ multiplex PCR; TCRdb's table is partial and in-frame only. This table holds about 58,000 clones, 83% found once. Sequencing was performed on CD4+ or CD8+ T cells sorted from blood, taken in a trial of the OX40 agonist ivuxolimab. The receptors shown here come from an adult with an advanced solid tumor such as melanoma, head and neck, liver or kidney cancer.

V is TRBV7-6 and J is TRBJ2-5, with 10 bases aligning to TRBD2. The CDR3 is made up of 17 amino acids. Looked up from germline, CDR1 is SGHVS and CDR2 is FNYEAQ. Losses at the gene ends were 4 bases for V and 7 bases for J; bases not matched to a gene: 15. The CDR3 bases are TGTGCCAGCAGCTCCCATTTGCCCCTAGCGGGGGAGGGGACCCAGTACTTC. It specifies CASSSHLPLAGEGTQYF.

The V gene is TRBV7-6, the J gene TRBJ1-6, with TRBD1 identical over 7 bases. This CDR3 contains 17 residues. Germline-derived CDR1 and CDR2 are SGHVS and FNYEAQ. Germline trimming cut 5 bases from V and 10 bases from J; bases unmatched to any gene: 17. The CDR3 here is CASSASLGTAGNSPLHF. DNA for the CDR3: TGTGCCAGCAGCGCCTCATTAGGGACAGCCGGGAACTCACCCCTCCACTTT.

This sequence joins TRBV19 and TRBJ2-4; perhaps TRBD1 as D (6 bases). Germline V gives CDR1 LNHDA, CDR2 SQIVND (reference sequence). V lost 3 bases and J lost 10, with 13 bases in between. The CDR3 spans 13 residues. The CDR3 nucleotides are TGTGCCAGTAGTATTCTGGACAGACAAATTCAGTACTTC. It is translated as CASSILDRQIQYF.

The chain is built from TRBV5-1 and TRBJ2-3; D not certain. The CDR3 covers 14 residues. Trimming removed 3 bases at V and 0 bases at J, with 8 bases between. From germline, CDR1 is SGHRS and CDR2 YFSETQ. The CDR3 nucleotides read TGCGCCAGCAGCTCGACAACTAGCACAGATACGCAGTATTTT. It encodes CASSSTTSTDTQYF.

The V call is TRBV4-1, the J call TRBJ1-3; a weak D match, TRBD1 (5 bases). This CDR3 comprises 15 residues. V dropped 3 bases and J dropped 5 bases, with 14 bases sitting between them. Germline lookup yields CDR1 MGHRA and CDR2 YSYEKL. CDR3 residues: CASSQTGTGRNTIYF. The CDR3 DNA sequence: TGCGCCAGCAGCCAGACCGGGACCGGGAGAAACACCATATATTTT.

The chain has TRBV30 and TRBJ2-5; TRBD2 might be the D (6 bases). The CDR3 is 13 amino acids. V lost 0 bases to trimming and J lost 5 bases, with 10 bases between them. CDR1 and CDR2 (germline): GTSNPN, SVGIG (reference sequence). As DNA, the CDR3 is TGTGCCTGGAGTGTATCCCGGGGGGAGACCCAGTACTTC. Translation: CAWSVSRGETQYF.

V and J are TRBV11-3 and TRBJ2-5, with TRBD2 identical over 7 bases. CDR1 and CDR2 (germline): SGHNT, YENEEA. The V segment lost 0 bases and the J segment 7 bases; nucleotides outside the gene matches: 5. This CDR3 spans 14 amino acids. CDR3 sequence reads: CASSLELAKGTQYF. The CDR3 DNA follows: TGTGCCAGCAGCTTAGAACTAGCGAAAGGGACCCAGTACTTC. The entire variable domain, with the rest obtained from reference TRBV11-3 and TRBJ2-5, is as follows: EAGVVQSPRYKIIEKKQPVAFWCNPISGHNTLYWYLQNLGQGPELLIRYENEEAVDDSQLPKDRFSAERLKGVDSTLKIQPAELGDSAVYLCASSLELAKGTQYFGPGTRLLVL.

CDR3: CASKAGALTGELFF. In DNA form, the CDR3 reads TGTGCCAGCAAGGCGGGGGCCTTAACCGGGGAGCTGTTTTTT. The chain employs TRBV6-5 and TRBJ2-2; tentative D call: TRBD2 (7 bases). Germline CDR1 and CDR2: MNHEY and SVGAGI. This CDR3 spans 14 amino acids. The ends were cut back, 7 bases at V and 5 bases at J, with 14 bases in the middle.

By frequency in the sample, this clone is medium-sized. The rearrangement joins TRBV28 to TRBJ2-2; D may be TRBD1 or TRBD2 (5 bases each). This CDR3 spans 15 amino acids. V was cut by 5 bases and J by 4 bases, with 14 bases left in between. Germline V CDR1 and CDR2: MDHEN, SYDVKM. The CDR3 DNA sequence: TGTGCCAGCAGTGGGGCCGGACTCCTCACCGGGGAGCTGTTTTTT. Translation: CASSGAGLLTGELFF.